This note documents a single TCR beta chain sequence. The data were obtained in a study of OX40 agonist ivuxolimab in advanced cancers. TCRdb keeps only in-frame clones here, not all; method: immunoSEQ multiplex PCR. The table lists fewer than 6,500 clones, roughly 70% of them singletons, with 55% to 75% in the top ten. The CDR3 spans 16 residues. The V gene's germline CDR1 is ENHRY and CDR2 SYGVKD. V dropped 0 bases and J dropped 0 bases, with 12 bases sitting between them. Source: CD4+ or CD8+ T cells sorted from blood, taken in a trial of the OX40 agonist ivuxolimab. This sequence was found in an adult with an advanced solid tumor such as melanoma, head and neck, liver or kidney cancer. This chain joins TRBV10-3 and TRBJ2-7, with D unclear. The CDR3 region has the DNA TGTGCCATCAGTGAGTCTAGTGGGTTCGGCTCCTACGAGCAGTACTTC. The encoded protein is CAISESSGFGSYEQYF.